Shown below are 32 T cell receptor beta chains from a single sample sequenced in a study of T cells in tuberculosis. The time point here: new active TB diagnosis, blood taken before or within 7 days of starting treatment. Sequencing used immunoSEQ multiplex PCR; TCRdb keeps in-frame clones, though not all of them. The sample has roughly 34,000 clones; roughly nine tenths are singletons. This material consisted of PBMCs, taken at tuberculosis diagnosis. The receptors come from an adult with tuberculosis.

CDR3 nucleotides: TGTGCCAGCGGTGATATCGGACAGGGAAATCAGCCCCAGCATTTT. This sequence encodes CASGDIGQGNQPQHF. V is TRBV27 and J is TRBJ1-5; 8 bases are shared with TRBD1. Trimming took 8 bases from V and 4 from J; bases not matched to a gene: 10. The CDR3 loop spans 15 amino acids. Germline V CDR1 and CDR2: MNHEY, SMNVEV (reference sequence).

This chain uses TRBV6-1 with TRBJ1-1; D unclear. The CDR3 has 15 amino acids. Trimming left V 7 bases short and J 2 bases short, with 17 bases between. CDR1 MNHNS and CDR2 SASEGT come from the germline V gene. CDR3 sequence: CASTSNAQKNTEAFF. Here the CDR3 DNA reads TGTGCCAGCACGAGCAACGCACAGAAAAACACTGAAGCTTTCTTT.

The chain uses TRBV5-6 and TRBJ1-6; D is possibly TRBD1 (5 bases). CDR3 length: 17 amino acids. The V end was cut by 4 bases, the J end by 5 bases, with 19 bases between. CDR1 is SGHDT, CDR2 YYEEEE, per germline. The CDR3 loop is CASSPNLGVGDNSPLHF. CDR3 sequence (DNA): TGTGCCAGCAGCCCGAACCTTGGGGTAGGGGATAATTCACCCCTCCACTTT.

V is TRBV28 and J is TRBJ1-2; TRBD1 matches 9 bases. CDR1 and CDR2 (germline): MDHEN, SYDVKM. The CDR3 has 15 residues. With V trimmed by 6 bases and J by 8 bases, 13 bases remained unmatched. The DNA of the CDR3 is TGTGCCAGCAGCCGACCGGGACAGGGCTTGAGAGGCTACACCTTC. It encodes CASSRPGQGLRGYTF.

V is TRBV2 and J is TRBJ2-1, with D possibly matching TRBD1 (6 bases). The CDR3 has 14 residues. V was pared by 6 bases and J by 4 bases, with 13 bases between. Germline CDR1 and CDR2: SNHLY and FYNNEI. For the CDR3, the DNA is TGTGCCAGCAGCCCTCCCGGACAGTACAATGAGCAGTTCTTC. Encoded protein: CASSPPGQYNEQFF. Supplemented by reference TRBV2 and TRBJ2-1, the full variable domain reads EPEVTQTPSHQVTQMGQEVILRCVPISNHLYFYWYRQILGQKVEFLVSFYNNEISEKSEIFDDQFSVERPDGSNFTLKIRSTKLEDSAMYFCASSPPGQYNEQFFGPGTRLTVL.

The V call is TRBV9, the J call TRBJ2-7; 7 nucleotides agree with TRBD2. The CDR3 is 16 amino acids. CDR1 SGDLS and CDR2 YYNGEE come from the germline V gene. J gave up 2 bases and V 4 bases, and 12 bases lay outside the gene matches. The CDR3, as DNA: TGTGCCAGCAGCCCCACGGGGGGTAGCGACACCTACGAGCAGTACTTC. Its translation: CASSPTGGSDTYEQYF. Full variable domain (remainder filled in from reference TRBV9 and TRBJ2-7): DSGVTQTPKHLITATGQRVTLRCSPRSGDLSVYWYQQSLDQGLQFLIQYYNGEERAKGNILERFSAQQFPDLHSELNLSSLELGDSALYFCASSPTGGSDTYEQYFGPGTRLTVT.

The rearrangement links TRBV29-1 to TRBJ1-2, with D unclear. Trimming removed 3 bases at V and 6 bases at J, with 11 bases between. Germline lookup yields CDR1 SQVTM and CDR2 ANQGSEA. This CDR3 has 12 residues. Here the CDR3 reads CSVDDGVDGYTF. CDR3 nucleotides: TGCAGCGTTGATGATGGAGTAGATGGCTACACCTTC.

This sequence joins TRBV7-9 and TRBJ2-5; D is ambiguous. CDR1 and CDR2 (germline): SEHNR, FQNEAQ (reference sequence). Trimming removed 5 bases at V and 5 bases at J, with 12 bases between. This CDR3 region has 13 residues. CDR3 nucleotide sequence: TGTGCCAGCAGCCGTACCGACGGGGAGACCCAGTACTTC. Protein: CASSRTDGETQYF.

The chain carries TRBV5-6 and TRBJ2-3; a weak D match, TRBD1 (5 bases). This CDR3 has 16 amino acids. Germline V gene lookup returns CDR1 SGHDT and CDR2 YYEEEE. The V gene lost 0 bases and the J gene lost 6 bases, with 17 bases spanning the gap. The chain's CDR3 is CASSLGTNRIRDTQYF. CDR3 in DNA: TGTGCCAGCAGCTTGGGTACCAACAGGATCAGGGATACGCAGTATTTT.

The rearrangement joins TRBV10-2 to TRBJ1-2; D is unresolved. Germline loops: CDR1 WSHSY, CDR2 SAAADI. The CDR3 totals 13 residues. The ends were cut back, 3 bases at V and 7 bases at J, with 12 bases in the middle. As DNA, the CDR3 is TGCGCCAGCAGTGAACGAAGCCTTTCTGGCTACACCTTC. This translates into CASSERSLSGYTF.

The J gene is TRBJ1-1, the V gene TRBV5-6, with 7 positions matching TRBD1. The CDR3 is 13 amino acids. The trim removed 4 bases at V and 3 bases at J, leaving 3 bases unmatched. CDR1 and CDR2 from the germline V gene are SGHDT and YYEEEE. The CDR3 DNA follows: TGTGCCAGCAGCCTAGACAGGGACACTGAAGCTTTCTTT. Its protein is CASSLDRDTEAFF.

Comments on this clone: At one boundary the junction diverges from the germline segment, which might be a read error. The rearrangement links TRBV5-6 to TRBJ2-7, with a weak D call TRBD1 (6 bases). Germline values: CDR1 SGHDT, CDR2 YYEEEE. The CDR3 loop spans 15 amino acids. The DNA for the CDR3 is TGTGCCAGCAGCCCACCGGGACATGTCTCCAACGAGCAGTACTTC. This gives the protein CASSPPGHVSNEQYF.

Comments on this clone: Compared with germline, one end of the junction differs, possibly owing to a read error. The chain links TRBV6-5 to TRBJ2-7, with a possible D match to TRBD1 (6 bases). The germline V gene has CDR1 MNHEY and CDR2 SVGAGI. This CDR3 spans 16 amino acids. The CDR3 here is CASTYLTGLKTYEQYF. The CDR3 nucleotides read TGTGCCAGCACTTACCTTACAGGGCTGAAGACCTACGAGCAGTACTTC.

This rearrangement joins TRBV30 to TRBJ2-7, with D possibly matching TRBD1 (5 bases). This CDR3 has 11 residues. The germline V gene has CDR1 GTSNPN and CDR2 SVGIG (reference sequence). Trimming pared 5 bases from V and 4 bases from J, leaving 9 bases between. The chain's CDR3 is CAWAGRYEQYF. CDR3 DNA sequence: TGTGCCTGGGCAGGGCGATACGAGCAGTACTTC.

The chain joins TRBV18 to TRBJ2-7; weak D call: TRBD2 (5 bases). CDR1 is KGHSH, CDR2 LQKENI, per germline. The CDR3 length is 18 residues. Trimming removed 2 bases from V and 6 bases from J, with 26 bases in between. CDR3 DNA: TGTGCCAGCTCACCAATACCTGGACTGAGCAATCCCCCCGGCGAGCAGTACTTC. This sequence encodes CASSPIPGLSNPPGEQYF.

The V and J genes are TRBV6-1 and TRBJ1-5, with a weak D call TRBD1 (6 bases). The germline CDR1 and CDR2 sequences are MNHNS and SASEGT. This CDR3 spans 14 amino acids. The ends were cut back, 6 bases at V and 2 bases at J, with 11 bases in the middle. The CDR3 sequence is CASRWEGGNQPQHF. The CDR3 nucleotides read TGTGCCAGCAGGTGGGAGGGGGGCAATCAGCCCCAGCATTTT.

V and J are TRBV25-1 and TRBJ1-6; tentatively, D is TRBD1 (5 bases). The CDR3 contains 14 residues. With 4 bases removed from V and 13 bases from J, the gap between germline ends came to 17 bases. From germline, CDR1 is MGHDK and CDR2 SYGVNS. The CDR3: CASSATQGKGPLHF. CDR3 nucleotides: TGTGCCAGCAGTGCCACGCAGGGAAAAGGGCCCCTCCACTTT.

This rearrangement joins TRBV5-6 to TRBJ2-1, with 7 bases aligning to TRBD2. The CDR3 loop spans 15 amino acids. With 4 bases clipped from V and 2 bases from J, the junction kept 6 bases outside the gene matches. CDR1 is SGHDT and CDR2 is YYEEEE in the germline V gene. Written as DNA, the CDR3 is TGTGCCAGCAGCCGAAGCGGGGCCGCCTACAATGAGCAGTTCTTC. Translating gives CASSRSGAAYNEQFF. The complete variable domain, with remaining parts taken from reference TRBV5-6 and TRBJ2-1, reads DAGVTQSPTHLIKTRGQQVTLRCSPKSGHDTVSWYQQALGQGPQFIFQYYEEEERQRGNFPDRFSGHQFPNYSSELNVNALLLGDSALYLCASSRSGAAYNEQFFGPGTRLTVL.

This rearrangement joins TRBV10-3 to TRBJ2-1; no definite D call. This CDR3 is 13 amino acids long. The germline V gene encodes CDR1 ENHRY and CDR2 SYGVKD. The V and J ends lost 0 bases and 6 bases respectively, with 6 bases between them. For the CDR3, the DNA is TGTGCCATCAGTGAGTCGGCGGTCAATGAGCAGTTCTTC. Amino acids: CAISESAVNEQFF.

For the CDR3, the DNA is TGTGCCAGCAGCCTAAACACGAACACCGGGGAGCTGTTTTTT. It translates to CASSLNTNTGELFF. The chain has TRBV14 and TRBJ2-2; no clear D gene. Deletions cut 4 bases from V and 0 bases from J, with 6 bases between. Germline CDR1 SGHDN, CDR2 FVKESK. The CDR3 is 14 residues long. Full variable domain (rest looked up from reference TRBV14 and TRBJ2-2): EAGVTQFPSHSVIEKGQTVTLRCDPISGHDNLYWYRRVMGKEIKFLLHFVKESKQDESGMPNNRFLAERTGGTYSTLKVQPAELEDSGVYFCASSLNTNTGELFFGEGSRLTVL.

The chain combines TRBV19 with TRBJ2-1, with 10 bases that match TRBD2. J lost 8 bases, V lost 3 bases, and 4 bases had no gene match. The germline V gene encodes CDR1 LNHDA and CDR2 SQIVND (reference sequence). There are 14 residues in the CDR3. The CDR3 reads CASSISGGRDEQFF. The DNA for the CDR3 is TGTGCCAGTAGTATTAGCGGGGGGAGGGATGAGCAGTTCTTC.

This chain uses TRBV28 with TRBJ1-3; 12 bases are shared with TRBD1. The length of the CDR3 is 18 residues. V gave up 6 bases and J gave up 0 bases; unmatched junction bases: 9. Germline V CDR1 and CDR2: MDHEN, SYDVKM. This CDR3 reads CASSRRGQGALSGNTIYF. The CDR3 region has the DNA TGTGCCAGCAGCCGACGGGGACAGGGGGCCCTCTCTGGAAACACCATATATTTT.

V usage is TRBV4-3 and J usage is TRBJ1-3; D gene unclear. The CDR3 consists of 15 residues. The germline V and J ends were trimmed by 4 bases and 0 bases, with 10 bases remaining between them. Germline lookup yields CDR1 LGHNA and CDR2 YSLEER. CDR3: CASSLSTYSGNTIYF. The CDR3 nucleotides read TGCGCCAGCAGCCTGAGCACCTACTCTGGAAACACCATATATTTT.

The chain couples TRBV11-2 to TRBJ1-5; 8 bases fit TRBD1. Trimming at V came to 5 bases and at J to 0 bases, leaving 6 bases not matched to a gene. Germline V CDR1 and CDR2: SGHAT, FQNNGV. The CDR3 sequence is 16 residues long. CDR3 region: CASSPGQVYSNQPQHF. The CDR3 DNA sequence: TGTGCCAGCAGCCCGGGACAGGTCTATAGCAATCAGCCCCAGCATTTT.

This clone was observed a few times. This chain links TRBV27 with TRBJ2-7; maybe TRBD2 (5 bases). The CDR3 has 14 amino acids. V shed 3 bases and J shed 4 bases, with 13 bases lying between them. The germline V gene encodes CDR1 MNHEY and CDR2 SMNVEV (reference sequence). The CDR3 coding sequence is TGTGCCAGCAGTTTGAGGCGAGGGAAGTACGAGCAGTACTTC. It translates to CASSLRRGKYEQYF.

This clone occurred once. This chain connects TRBV4-3 to TRBJ2-2; D is possibly TRBD2 (6 bases). CDR1 and CDR2 (germline): LGHNA, YSLEER. V lost 4 bases to trimming and J lost 6 bases, with 24 bases between them. The CDR3 loop spans 18 amino acids. The CDR3 sequence: CASSLNPRRGRWAGELFF. The DNA of the CDR3 is TGCGCCAGCAGCCTCAATCCCCGGAGGGGAAGGTGGGCCGGGGAGCTGTTTTTT.

Concerning this clone: The sample has other DNA sequences that encode this CDR3 too. This chain joins TRBV28 and TRBJ2-1, with 10 nucleotides matching TRBD2. J gave up 0 bases and V 5 bases, and 1 base lay outside the gene matches. Germline CDR1 is MDHEN and CDR2 is SYDVKM. The CDR3 is 15 amino acids. DNA for the CDR3: TGTGCCAGCAGTCCTAGCGGGAGCTCCTACAATGAGCAGTTCTTC. It encodes CASSPSGSSYNEQFF.

This rearrangement joins TRBV28 to TRBJ2-5; tentatively, D is TRBD1 (5 bases). Per germline, CDR1 MDHEN and CDR2 SYDVKM. V was trimmed by 5 bases and J by 0 bases, leaving 13 bases between them. The CDR3 has 15 residues. The CDR3, as DNA: TGTGCCAGCAGTAGGACATACCCATACCAAGAGACCCAGTACTTC. Its protein product is CASSRTYPYQETQYF.

The genes are TRBV28 and TRBJ2-1, with TRBD2 matching over 9 bases. Germline V gene sequence: CDR1 MDHEN, CDR2 SYDVKM. The V gene end was trimmed by 2 bases and the J gene end by 15 bases; junction bases not matched to a gene: 2. This CDR3 contains 11 residues. The CDR3 here is CASSLAGGWFF. The CDR3 DNA follows: TGTGCCAGCAGTTTAGCGGGGGGGTGGTTCTTC.

The chain links TRBV25-1 to TRBJ1-1; D perhaps matches TRBD1 (6 bases). V was clipped by 6 bases and J by 5 bases, with 16 bases between them. Germline CDR1 and CDR2: MGHDK and SYGVNS. The CDR3 is 14 residues long. The CDR3 sequence: CASRDSTRGTEAFF. CDR3 DNA: TGTGCCAGCAGGGACAGTACTAGAGGGACTGAAGCTTTCTTT.

V is TRBV30 and J is TRBJ2-3; 7 bases fit TRBD1. From germline, CDR1 is GTSNPN and CDR2 SVGIG (reference sequence). The junction had 9 bases not matched to a gene; V was cut back by 3 bases and J by 3 bases. The CDR3 has 15 residues. The CDR3 loop reads CAWSPRGRGTDTQYF. CDR3 DNA sequence: TGTGCCTGGAGCCCCAGGGGGAGAGGGACAGATACGCAGTATTTT.

V usage is TRBV27 and J usage is TRBJ1-1; D is ambiguous. Germline-derived CDR1 and CDR2 are MNHEY and SMNVEV (reference sequence). V dropped 7 bases and J dropped 8 bases, with 17 bases sitting between them. The CDR3 has 13 amino acids. The CDR3: CASTPHGRGEAFF. CDR3 in DNA: TGTGCCAGCACCCCCCACGGGCGAGGGGAAGCTTTCTTT.